The subject of this entry is one T cell receptor (beta chain). Its antigen is as yet unknown. The data derive from a study of graft-versus-host responses after intestinal transplantation. Study in general: Anti-thymocyte globulin induction was given to all recipients, followed by tacrolimus and steroids for roughly 3 years. Findings of the study overall: Early post-transplant HvG declines were associated with peak circulating GvH clone levels. Allograft clonal ratios (graft-versus-host to host-versus-graft) were high in patients who had graft-donor T cell macrochimerism.

Clones were sequenced by immunoSEQ multiplex PCR, and TCRdb holds only the in-frame ones, with some missing. There are about 97,000 clones in the sample; 75% to 95% occur only once, and about 16% lies in the top ten. Trimming left V 6 bases short and J 1 base short, with 9 bases between. Germline V gene lookup returns CDR1 MNHNS and CDR2 SASEGT. The CDR3 runs 13 residues. This rearrangement joins TRBV6-1 to TRBJ1-1; D unclear. The specimen comprised PBMCs, sampled about 450 days after intestinal transplant. The receptor was isolated from a human patient who received an intestinal transplant, so some T cells may come from the graft donor. CDR3 sequence: CASRAPENTEAFF. DNA of the CDR3: TGTGCCAGCAGGGCGCCGGAGAACACTGAAGCTTTCTTT.